This TCR beta chain came from a study of cytomegalovirus exposure and HLA in healthy donors. Study information: The study placed approximately 78% of its approximately 360 genotyped donors in the Caucasian-associated ancestry cluster. Findings of the study overall: Accurate HLA-A and HLA-B prediction from TCR beta sequences was reported for most subjects. An analysis was carried out at a later point. It showed that HLA-associated TCR beta chains were more clonally expanded than equally common non-associated chains.

The CDR3 spans 17 residues. Germline lookup yields CDR1 SSHAT and CDR2 FNYEAQ (reference sequence). With respect to this clone: Its specificity is unknown. A junction boundary mismatches the germline segment, possibly from a read error.

The PCR used 60 Vbeta and 13 Jbeta primers. Method: immunoSEQ multiplex PCR; TCRdb's copy keeps in-frame clones and lacks some. The table lists 150,000 to 200,000 clones, roughly 77% of them singletons. V is TRBV7-7 and J is TRBJ2-5; 13 bases map to TRBD2. The sequenced sample consisted of PBMCs. The receptor comes from a woman in her forties in good health and CMV-seropositive. CDR3 bases: TGTGCTAGCAGCTTAGGGGGGACTAGCGGGGTGTTGGAGACCCAGTACTTC. Its translation is CASSLGGTSGVLETQYF.